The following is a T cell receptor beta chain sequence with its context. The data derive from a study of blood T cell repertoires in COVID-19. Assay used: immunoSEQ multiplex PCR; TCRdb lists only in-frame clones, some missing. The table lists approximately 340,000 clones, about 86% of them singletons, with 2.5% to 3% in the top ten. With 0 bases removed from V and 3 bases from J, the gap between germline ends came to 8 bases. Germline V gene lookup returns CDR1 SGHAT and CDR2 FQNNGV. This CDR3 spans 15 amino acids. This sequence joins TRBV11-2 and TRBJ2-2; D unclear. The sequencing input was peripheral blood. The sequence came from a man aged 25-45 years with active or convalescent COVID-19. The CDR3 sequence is CASSLDSRDTGELFF. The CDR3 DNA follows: TGTGCCAGCAGCTTAGATAGCCGAGACACCGGGGAGCTGTTTTTT. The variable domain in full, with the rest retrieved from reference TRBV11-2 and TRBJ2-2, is EAGVAQSPRYKIIEKRQSVAFWCNPISGHATLYWYQQILGQGPKLLIQFQNNGVVDDSQLPKDRFSAERLKGVDSTLKIQPAKLEDSAVYLCASSLDSRDTGELFFGEGSRLTVL.